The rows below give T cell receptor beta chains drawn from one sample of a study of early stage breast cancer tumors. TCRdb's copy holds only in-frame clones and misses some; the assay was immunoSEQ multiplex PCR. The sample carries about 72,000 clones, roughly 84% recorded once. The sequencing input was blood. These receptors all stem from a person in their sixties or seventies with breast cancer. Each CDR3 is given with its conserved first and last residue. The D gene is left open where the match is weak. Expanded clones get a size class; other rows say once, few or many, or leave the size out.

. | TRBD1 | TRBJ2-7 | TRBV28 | TGTGCCAGCAGTTGGCGGCAGGGGGCCGGCGAGCAGTACTTC | CASSWRQGAGEQYF
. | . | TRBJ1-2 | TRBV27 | TGTGCCAGCAGCGTAGTGAGAGGCTATGGCTACACCTTC | CASSVVRGYGYTF
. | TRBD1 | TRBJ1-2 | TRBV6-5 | TGTGCCAGCAGTTACTCAGTCCAGGGGGAGGGGGCAGGCTACACCTTC | CASSYSVQGEGAGYTF
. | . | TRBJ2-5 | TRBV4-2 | TGTGCCAGCAGCCAAGATCGGGGGGCAGAGACCCAGTACTTC | CASSQDRGAETQYF
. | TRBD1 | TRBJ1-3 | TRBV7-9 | TGTGCCAGCAGCTTAGAACAGGGACAGGGGTATGGAAACACCATATATTTT | CASSLEQGQGYGNTIYF
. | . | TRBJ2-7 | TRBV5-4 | TGTGCCAGCAGCTTGTGGAGATTCGAGCAGTACTTC | CASSLWRFEQYF
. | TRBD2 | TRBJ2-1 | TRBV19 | TGTGCCAGTAGTCCCCGTCCTCTAGCGGGAGTTGGGAATGAGCAGTTCTTC | CASSPRPLAGVGNEQFF
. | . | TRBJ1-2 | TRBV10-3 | TGTGCCATCAGTGAACAGGGCCACTATGGCTACACCTTC | CAISEQGHYGYTF
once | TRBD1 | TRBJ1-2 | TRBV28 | TGTGCCAGCACCCCTCCCGGGACAGGCTTTGGCTACACCTTC | CASTPPGTGFGYTF
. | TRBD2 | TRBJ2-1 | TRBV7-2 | TGTGCCAGCAGCTCCGCTAGCGGGAGGGCCTACAATGAGCAGTTCTTC | CASSSASGRAYNEQFF
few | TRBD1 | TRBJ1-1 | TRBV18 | TGTGCCAGCTCACCTGGGACAGGGAATGAAGCTTTCTTT | CASSPGTGNEAFF
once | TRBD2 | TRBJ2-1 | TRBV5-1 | TGCGCCAGCAGCCTAAGACTAGCGGGAGATGAAGATGAGCAGTTCTTC | CASSLRLAGDEDEQFF
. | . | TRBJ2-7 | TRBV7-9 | TGTGCCAGCAGCTTAGCGCCGTACGAGCAGTACTTC | CASSLAPYEQYF
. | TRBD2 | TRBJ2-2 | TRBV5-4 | TGTGCCAGCAGCCCAGCGGGAACGAACACCGGGGAGCTGTTTTTT | CASSPAGTNTGELFF
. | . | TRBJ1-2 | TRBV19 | TGTGCCGCCCGGGACTTTGATGGCTACACCTTC | CAARDFDGYTF
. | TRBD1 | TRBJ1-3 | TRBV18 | TGTGCCAGTACAATGCTACAAACAGGGGCTGGAAACACCATATATTTT | CASTMLQTGAGNTIYF
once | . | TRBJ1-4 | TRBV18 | TGTGCCAGCTCACCGTCCCCGGGGGAAAAACTGTTTTTT | CASSPSPGEKLFF
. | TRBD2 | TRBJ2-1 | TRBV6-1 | TGTGCCAGCAGTTGGGGGGGATACAATGAGCAGTTCTTC | CASSWGGYNEQFF
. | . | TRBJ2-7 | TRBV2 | TGTGCCAGCAGGACAGGGAGGACCTACGAGCAGTACTTC | CASRTGRTYEQYF
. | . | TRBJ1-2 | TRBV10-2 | TGCGCCAGCAGCCCCCGAGGCGGTGGCTACACCTTC | CASSPRGGGYTF
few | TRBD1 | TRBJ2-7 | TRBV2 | TGTGCCAGCAACTCACCGGGACAGCGCCCCTACGAGCAGTACTTC | CASNSPGQRPYEQYF
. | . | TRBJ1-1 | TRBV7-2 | TGTGCCAGCAGCTTGAGCCCAAGAGGTGGGAACACTGAAGCTTTCTTT | CASSLSPRGGNTEAFF
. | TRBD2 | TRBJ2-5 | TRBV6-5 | TGTGCCAGCAGGCGGACTAGCGGGAAGGAGACCCAGTACTTC | CASRRTSGKETQYF
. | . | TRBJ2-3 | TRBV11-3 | TGTGCCAGCAGCGCCTCTTCTCGGGGGGCGGGCACAGATACGCAGTATTTT | CASSASSRGAGTDTQYF
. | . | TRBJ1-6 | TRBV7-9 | TGTGCCAGCAGCTCCGTGACAGGAGGCTCCTATAATTCACCCCTCCACTTT | CASSSVTGGSYNSPLHF
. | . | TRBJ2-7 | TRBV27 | TGTGCCAGTGAGTTTGAGCAGTACTTC | CASEFEQYF
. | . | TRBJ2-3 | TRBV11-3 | TGTGCCAGCAGCTTACAAAGGGCCACAGATACGCAGTATTTT | CASSLQRATDTQYF
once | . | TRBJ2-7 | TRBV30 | TGTGCCTGGAGGTCGTTTGGTCTCTACGAGCAGTACTTC | CAWRSFGLYEQYF
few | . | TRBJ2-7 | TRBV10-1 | TGCGCCAGCAGTAGGACAGACTACGAGCAGTACTTC | CASSRTDYEQYF
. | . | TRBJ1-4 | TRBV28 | TGTGCCAGCAGCTTGGATAGGGAGGGGGTTTATGAAAAACTGTTTTTT | CASSLDREGVYEKLFF
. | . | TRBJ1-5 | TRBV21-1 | TGTGCCAGCAGCAAAGTCCCGTTTGGAGGTCAGCCCCAGCATTTT | CASSKVPFGGQPQHF
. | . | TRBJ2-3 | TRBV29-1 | TGCAGCGACACTGGGGCAGGGGTGCCAGATACGCAGTATTTT | CSDTGAGVPDTQYF
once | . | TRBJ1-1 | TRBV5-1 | TGCGCCAGCAGCCCCCCGGGGGCGAACACTGAAGCTTTCTTT | CASSPPGANTEAFF
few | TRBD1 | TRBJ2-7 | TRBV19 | TGTGCCAGTAGTATTGACAGGGCCGGCGGGCAGTACTTC | CASSIDRAGGQYF
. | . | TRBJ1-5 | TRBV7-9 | TGTGCCAGCAGCTTCCTCCAGGACCAGCCCCAGCATTTT | CASSFLQDQPQHF
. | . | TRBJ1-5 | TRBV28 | TGTGCCAGCATGACGAGGCCGCAGAATCAGCCCCAGCATTTT | CASMTRPQNQPQHF
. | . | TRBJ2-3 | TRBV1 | TGCACCAGCAGCCAACCTAAACTAGCGGGGTCGGATACGCAGTATTTT | CTSSQPKLAGSDTQYF
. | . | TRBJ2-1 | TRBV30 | TGTGCCTGGAGTAATTACCGGGACCGACAGTTCTTC | CAWSNYRDRQFF
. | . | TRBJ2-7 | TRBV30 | TGTGCCTGGAGTGTCCGTGGGCGGCAGCAGTACTTC | CAWSVRGRQQYF
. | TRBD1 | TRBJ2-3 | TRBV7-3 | TGTGCCAGCAGCTTAGGGGACAGCCTAGACACAGATACGCAGTATTTT | CASSLGDSLDTDTQYF
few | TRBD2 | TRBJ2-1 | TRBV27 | TGTGCCAGCAGCCCAGGAGCGGGGGGCAACAATGAGCAGTTCTTC | CASSPGAGGNNEQFF
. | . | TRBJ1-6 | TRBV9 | TGTGCCAGCAGCCCCCCCTCGGGTTCACCCCTCCACTTT | CASSPPSGSPLHF
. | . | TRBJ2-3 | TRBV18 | TGTGCCAGCTCACCACGGGGGGTAGATACGCAGTATTTT | CASSPRGVDTQYF
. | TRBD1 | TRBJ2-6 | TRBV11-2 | TGTGCCAGCAGCTTTGGCACAGGGGTACCGCATTCTGGGGCCAACGTCCTGACTTTC | CASSFGTGVPHSGANVLTF
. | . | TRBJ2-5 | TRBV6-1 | TGTGCCAGCAGTGGACAGCTGGTAGGAGAGACCCAGTACTTC | CASSGQLVGETQYF